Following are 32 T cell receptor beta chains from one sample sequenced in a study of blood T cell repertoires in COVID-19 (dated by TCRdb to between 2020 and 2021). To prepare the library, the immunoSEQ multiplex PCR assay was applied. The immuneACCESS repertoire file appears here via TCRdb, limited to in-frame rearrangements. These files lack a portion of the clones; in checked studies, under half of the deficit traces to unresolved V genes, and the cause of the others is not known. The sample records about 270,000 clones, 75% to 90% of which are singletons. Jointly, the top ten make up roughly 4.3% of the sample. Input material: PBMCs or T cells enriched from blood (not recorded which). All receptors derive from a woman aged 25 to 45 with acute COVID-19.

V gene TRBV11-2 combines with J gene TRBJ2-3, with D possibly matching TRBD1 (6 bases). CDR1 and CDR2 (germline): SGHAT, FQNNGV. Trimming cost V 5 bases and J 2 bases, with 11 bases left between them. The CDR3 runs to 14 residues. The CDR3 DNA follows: TGTGCCAGCAGCCCCCGGACAGTCACAGATACGCAGTATTTT. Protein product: CASSPRTVTDTQYF. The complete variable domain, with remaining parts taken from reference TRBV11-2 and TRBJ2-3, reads EAGVAQSPRYKIIEKRQSVAFWCNPISGHATLYWYQQILGQGPKLLIQFQNNGVVDDSQLPKDRFSAERLKGVDSTLKIQPAKLEDSAVYLCASSPRTVTDTQYFGPGTRLTVL.

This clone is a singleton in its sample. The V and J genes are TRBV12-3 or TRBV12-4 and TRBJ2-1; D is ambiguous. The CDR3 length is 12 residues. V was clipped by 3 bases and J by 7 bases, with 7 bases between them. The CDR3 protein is CASSLGRNEQFF. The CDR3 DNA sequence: TGTGCCAGCAGTTTGGGCAGGAATGAGCAGTTCTTC.

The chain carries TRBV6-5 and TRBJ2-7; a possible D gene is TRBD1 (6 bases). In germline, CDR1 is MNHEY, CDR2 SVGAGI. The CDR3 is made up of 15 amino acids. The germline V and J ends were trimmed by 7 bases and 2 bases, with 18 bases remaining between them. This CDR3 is CASNKDGQPAYEQYF. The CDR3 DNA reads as TGTGCCAGCAATAAGGATGGACAGCCAGCCTACGAGCAGTACTTC.

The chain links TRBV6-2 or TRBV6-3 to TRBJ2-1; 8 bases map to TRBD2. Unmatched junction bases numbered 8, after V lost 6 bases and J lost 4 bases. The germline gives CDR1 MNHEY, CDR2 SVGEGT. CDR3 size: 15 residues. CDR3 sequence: CASSPLAGLYNEQFF. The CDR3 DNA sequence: TGTGCCAGCAGCCCTCTAGCGGGCCTATACAATGAGCAGTTCTTC.

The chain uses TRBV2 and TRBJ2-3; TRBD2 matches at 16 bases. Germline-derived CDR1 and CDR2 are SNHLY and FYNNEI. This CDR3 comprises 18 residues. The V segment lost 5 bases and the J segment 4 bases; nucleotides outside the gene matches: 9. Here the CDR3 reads CASSRPGLAGGSADTQYF. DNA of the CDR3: TGTGCCAGCAGTCGGCCGGGACTAGCGGGAGGGAGCGCAGATACGCAGTATTTT.

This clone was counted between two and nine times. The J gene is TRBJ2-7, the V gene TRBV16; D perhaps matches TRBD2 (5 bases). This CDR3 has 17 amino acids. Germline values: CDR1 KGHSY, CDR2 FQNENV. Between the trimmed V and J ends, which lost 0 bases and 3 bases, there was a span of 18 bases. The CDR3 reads CASSQSTLGSTYYEQYF. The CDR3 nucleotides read TGTGCCAGCAGCCAATCGACCCTAGGGAGCACCTACTACGAGCAGTACTTC.

The CDR3 region is CASSVHGQGTSDREQFF. In DNA form, the CDR3 reads TGTGCCAGCAGTGTCCATGGGCAGGGGACTAGCGACCGTGAGCAGTTCTTC. The V and J genes are TRBV2 and TRBJ2-1, with TRBD2 identical over 10 bases. The CDR3 totals 17 residues. With V trimmed by 4 bases and J by 9 bases, 15 bases remained unmatched. Per germline, CDR1 SNHLY and CDR2 FYNNEI.

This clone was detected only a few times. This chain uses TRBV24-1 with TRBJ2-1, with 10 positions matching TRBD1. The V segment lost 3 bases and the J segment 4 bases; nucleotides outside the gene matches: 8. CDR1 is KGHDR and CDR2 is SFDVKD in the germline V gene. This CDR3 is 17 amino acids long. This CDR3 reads CATSDTPDRGRYNEQFF. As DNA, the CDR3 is TGTGCCACCAGTGATACCCCTGACAGGGGGCGTTACAATGAGCAGTTCTTC.

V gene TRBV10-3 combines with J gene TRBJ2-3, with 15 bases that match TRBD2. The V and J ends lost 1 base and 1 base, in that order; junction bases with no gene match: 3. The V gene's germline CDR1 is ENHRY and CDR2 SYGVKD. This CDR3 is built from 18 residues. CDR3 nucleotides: TGTGCCATCAGTGAGTGGACTAGCGGGAGGGTGGGCACAGATACGCAGTATTTT. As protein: CAISEWTSGRVGTDTQYF.

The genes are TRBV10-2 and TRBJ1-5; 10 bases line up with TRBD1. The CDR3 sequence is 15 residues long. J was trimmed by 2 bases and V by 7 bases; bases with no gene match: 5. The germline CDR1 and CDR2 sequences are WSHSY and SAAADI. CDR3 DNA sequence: TGCGCCAGCAACCCCGGGACAGGGGGCAATCAGCCCCAGCATTTT. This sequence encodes CASNPGTGGNQPQHF.

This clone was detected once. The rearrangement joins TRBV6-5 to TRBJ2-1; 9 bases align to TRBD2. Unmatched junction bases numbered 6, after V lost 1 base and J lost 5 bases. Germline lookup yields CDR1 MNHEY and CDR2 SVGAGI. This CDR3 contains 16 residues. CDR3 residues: CASSYLGSGRNNEQFF. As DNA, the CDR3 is TGTGCCAGCAGTTACTTAGGTAGCGGGAGAAACAATGAGCAGTTCTTC.

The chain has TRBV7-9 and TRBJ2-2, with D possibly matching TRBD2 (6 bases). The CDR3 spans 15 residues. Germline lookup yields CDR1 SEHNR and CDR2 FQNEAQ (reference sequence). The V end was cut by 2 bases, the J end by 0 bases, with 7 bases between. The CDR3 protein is CASSLIAANTGELFF. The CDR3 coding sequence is TGTGCCAGCAGCTTAATAGCGGCGAACACCGGGGAGCTGTTTTTT.

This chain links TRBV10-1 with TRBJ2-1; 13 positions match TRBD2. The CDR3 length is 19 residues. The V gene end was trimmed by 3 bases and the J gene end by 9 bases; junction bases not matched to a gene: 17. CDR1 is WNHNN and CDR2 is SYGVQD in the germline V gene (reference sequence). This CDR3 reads CASSEIEPGLAGTLGEQFF. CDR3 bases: TGCGCCAGCAGTGAAATCGAACCGGGACTAGCGGGAACCCTGGGTGAGCAGTTCTTC.

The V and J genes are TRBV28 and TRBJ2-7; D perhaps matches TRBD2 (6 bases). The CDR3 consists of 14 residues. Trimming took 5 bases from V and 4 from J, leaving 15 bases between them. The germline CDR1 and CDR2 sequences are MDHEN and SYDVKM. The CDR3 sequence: CASSPGLLGYEQYF. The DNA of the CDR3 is TGTGCCAGCAGTCCGGGACTCCTAGGTTACGAGCAGTACTTC.

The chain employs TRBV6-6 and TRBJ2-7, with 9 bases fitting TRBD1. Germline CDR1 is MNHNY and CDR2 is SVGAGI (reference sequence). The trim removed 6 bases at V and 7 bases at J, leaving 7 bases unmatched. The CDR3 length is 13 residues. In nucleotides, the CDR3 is TGTGCCAGCAGGGGACAGGGTCCGGGGGAGCAGTACTTC. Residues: CASRGQGPGEQYF.

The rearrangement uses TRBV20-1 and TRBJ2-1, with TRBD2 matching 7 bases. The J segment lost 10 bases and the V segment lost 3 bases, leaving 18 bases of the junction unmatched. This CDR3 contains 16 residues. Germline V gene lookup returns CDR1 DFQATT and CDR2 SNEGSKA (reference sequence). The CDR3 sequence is CSASQLTSARGREQFF. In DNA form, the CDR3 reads TGCAGTGCTAGTCAACTTACTAGCGCCAGAGGACGGGAGCAGTTCTTC.

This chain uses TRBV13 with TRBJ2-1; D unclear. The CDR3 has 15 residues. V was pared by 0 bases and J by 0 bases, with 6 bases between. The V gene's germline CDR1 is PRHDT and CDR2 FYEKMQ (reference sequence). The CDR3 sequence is CASSLGSRSYNEQFF. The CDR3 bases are TGTGCCAGCAGCTTAGGTAGCCGCTCCTACAATGAGCAGTTCTTC. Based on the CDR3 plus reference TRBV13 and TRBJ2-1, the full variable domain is AAGVIQSPRHLIKEKRETATLKCYPIPRHDTVYWYQQGPGQDPQFLISFYEKMQSDKGSIPDRFSAQQFSDYHSELNMSSLELGDSALYFCASSLGSRSYNEQFFGPGTRLTVL.

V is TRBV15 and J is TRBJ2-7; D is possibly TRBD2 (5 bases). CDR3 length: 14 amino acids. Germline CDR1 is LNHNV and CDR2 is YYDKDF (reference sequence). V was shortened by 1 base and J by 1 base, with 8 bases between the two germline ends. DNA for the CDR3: TGTGCCACCAGCAGAGTGACGGGGTCCTACGAGCAGTACTTC. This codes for CATSRVTGSYEQYF.

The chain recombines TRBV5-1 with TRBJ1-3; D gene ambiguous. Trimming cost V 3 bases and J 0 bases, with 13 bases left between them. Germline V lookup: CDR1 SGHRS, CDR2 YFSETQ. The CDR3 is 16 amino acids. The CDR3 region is CASSSFYGSSGNTIYF. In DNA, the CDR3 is TGCGCCAGCAGCTCATTTTACGGGTCCTCTGGAAACACCATATATTTT.

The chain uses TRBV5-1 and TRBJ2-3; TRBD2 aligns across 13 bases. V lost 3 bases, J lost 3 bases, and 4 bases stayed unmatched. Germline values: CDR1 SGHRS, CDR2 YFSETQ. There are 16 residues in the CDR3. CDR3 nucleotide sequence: TGCGCCAGCAGCTACGGGACTAGCGGGATTACAGATACGCAGTATTTT. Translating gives CASSYGTSGITDTQYF.

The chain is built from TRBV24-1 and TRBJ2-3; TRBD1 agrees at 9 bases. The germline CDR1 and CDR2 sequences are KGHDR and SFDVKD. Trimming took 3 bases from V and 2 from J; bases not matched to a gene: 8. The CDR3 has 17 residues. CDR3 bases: TGTGCCACCAGTGATGCCTCCGGGACAGGGATCACAGATACGCAGTATTTT. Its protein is CATSDASGTGITDTQYF.

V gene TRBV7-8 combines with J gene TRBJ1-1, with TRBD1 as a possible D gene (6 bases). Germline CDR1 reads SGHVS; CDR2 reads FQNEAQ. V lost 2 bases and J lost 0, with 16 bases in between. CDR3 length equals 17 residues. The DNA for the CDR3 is TGTGCCAGCAGCTTAAGACAGGCCCCCATATTGAACACTGAAGCTTTCTTT. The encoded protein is CASSLRQAPILNTEAFF.

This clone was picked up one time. The CDR3 coding sequence is TGTGCCAGTAAAACGTCCTGGTCCGGTGAGCAGTTCTTC. Its protein product is CASKTSWSGEQFF. This chain connects TRBV19 to TRBJ2-1; D unresolved. V was shortened by 7 bases and J by 9 bases, with 16 bases between the two germline ends. The CDR3 length is 13 residues. Germline V gene data show CDR1 as LNHDA and CDR2 as SQIVND (reference sequence).

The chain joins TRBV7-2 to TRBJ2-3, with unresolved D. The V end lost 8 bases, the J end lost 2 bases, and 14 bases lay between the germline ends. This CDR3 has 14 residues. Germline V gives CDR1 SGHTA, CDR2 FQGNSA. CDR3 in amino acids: CASAEGFDTDTQYF. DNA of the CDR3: TGTGCCAGCGCGGAAGGCTTTGACACAGATACGCAGTATTTT. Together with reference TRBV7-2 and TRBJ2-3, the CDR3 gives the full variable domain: GAGVSQSPSNKVTEKGKDVELRCDPISGHTALYWYRQSLGQGLEFLIYFQGNSAPDKSGLPSDRFSAERTGGSVSTLTIQRTQQEDSAVYLCASAEGFDTDTQYFGPGTRLTVL.

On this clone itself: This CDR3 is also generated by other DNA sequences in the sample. CDR3 nucleotide sequence: TGTGCCAGTAGCCCTGGGAGCTCCTACGAGCAGTACTTC. It is translated as CASSPGSSYEQYF. V is TRBV19 and J is TRBJ2-7; perhaps TRBD2 as D (5 bases). This CDR3 contains 13 residues. V shed 6 bases and J shed 0 bases, with 9 bases lying between them. The germline gives CDR1 LNHDA, CDR2 SQIVND (reference sequence).

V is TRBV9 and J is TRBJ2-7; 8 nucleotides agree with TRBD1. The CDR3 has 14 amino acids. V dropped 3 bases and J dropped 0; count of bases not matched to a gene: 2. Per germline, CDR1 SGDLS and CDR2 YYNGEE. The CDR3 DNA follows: TGTGCCAGCAGCGCGGGACAGGACTCCTACGAGCAGTACTTC. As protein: CASSAGQDSYEQYF.

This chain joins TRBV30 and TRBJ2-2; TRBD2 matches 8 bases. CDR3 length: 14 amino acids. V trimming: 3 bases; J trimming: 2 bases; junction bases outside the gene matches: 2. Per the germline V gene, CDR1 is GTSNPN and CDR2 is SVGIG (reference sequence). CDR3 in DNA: TGTGCCTGGAGACTAGCGGTTAACACCGGGGAGCTGTTTTTT. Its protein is CAWRLAVNTGELFF. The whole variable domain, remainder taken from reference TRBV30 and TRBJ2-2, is SQTIHQWPATLVQPVGSPLSLECTVEGTSNPNLYWYRQAAGRGLQLLFYSVGIGQISSEVPQNLSASRPQDRQFILSSKKLLLSDSGFYLCAWRLAVNTGELFFGEGSRLTVL.

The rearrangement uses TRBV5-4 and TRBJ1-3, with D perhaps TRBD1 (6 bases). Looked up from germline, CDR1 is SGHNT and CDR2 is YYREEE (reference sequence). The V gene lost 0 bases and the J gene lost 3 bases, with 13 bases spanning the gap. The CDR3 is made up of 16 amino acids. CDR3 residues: CASSLGLQGFGNTIYF. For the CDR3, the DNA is TGTGCCAGCAGCTTGGGGCTACAGGGTTTTGGAAACACCATATATTTT.

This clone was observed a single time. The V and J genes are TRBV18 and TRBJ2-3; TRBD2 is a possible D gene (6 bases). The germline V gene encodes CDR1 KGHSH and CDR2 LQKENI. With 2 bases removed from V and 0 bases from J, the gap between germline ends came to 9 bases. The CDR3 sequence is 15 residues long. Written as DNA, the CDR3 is TGTGCCAGCTCACCAAGGCGGGACAGCACAGATACGCAGTATTTT. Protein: CASSPRRDSTDTQYF.

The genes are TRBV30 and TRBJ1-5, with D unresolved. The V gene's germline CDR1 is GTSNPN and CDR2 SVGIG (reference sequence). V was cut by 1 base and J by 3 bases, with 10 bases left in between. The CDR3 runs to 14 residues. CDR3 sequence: CAWSAAQDNQPQHF. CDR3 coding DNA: TGTGCCTGGAGTGCCGCCCAGGACAATCAGCCCCAGCATTTT.

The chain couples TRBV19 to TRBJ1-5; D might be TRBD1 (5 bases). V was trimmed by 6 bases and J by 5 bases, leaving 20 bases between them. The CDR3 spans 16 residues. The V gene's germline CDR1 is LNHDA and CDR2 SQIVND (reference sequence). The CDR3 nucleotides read TGTGCCAGTAGAAACGCCTTTGCAGGGTTCGATCAGCCCCAGCATTTT. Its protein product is CASRNAFAGFDQPQHF.

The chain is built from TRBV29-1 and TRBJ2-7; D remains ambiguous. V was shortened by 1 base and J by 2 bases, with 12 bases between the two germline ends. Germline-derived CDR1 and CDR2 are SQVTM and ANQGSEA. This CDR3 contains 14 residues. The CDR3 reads CSVEGGAEAYEQYF. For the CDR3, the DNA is TGCAGCGTTGAAGGAGGAGCCGAAGCCTACGAGCAGTACTTC.